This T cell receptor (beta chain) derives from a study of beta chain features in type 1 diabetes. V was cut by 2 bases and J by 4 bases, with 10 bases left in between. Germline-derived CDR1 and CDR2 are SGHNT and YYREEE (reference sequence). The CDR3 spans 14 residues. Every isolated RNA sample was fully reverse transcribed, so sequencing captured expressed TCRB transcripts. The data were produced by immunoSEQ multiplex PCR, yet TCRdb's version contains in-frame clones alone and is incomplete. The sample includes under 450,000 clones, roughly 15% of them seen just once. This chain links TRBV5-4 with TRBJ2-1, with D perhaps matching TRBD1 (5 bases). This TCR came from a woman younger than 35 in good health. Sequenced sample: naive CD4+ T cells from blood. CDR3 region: CASSFLQGYNEQFF. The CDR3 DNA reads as TGTGCCAGCAGCTTTCTCCAGGGTTACAATGAGCAGTTCTTC.